The entry below gives a single T cell receptor beta chain sequence along with its context. From the germline J gene comes the end of the CDR3, since the read stops 3 residues before it. The CDR3 length is 13 residues. Germline V gives CDR1 SGHKS, CDR2 YYEKEE (reference sequence). V gave up 3 bases and J gave up 7 bases, with 11 bases separating them. This record comes from a study of T cells in women clearing cervical HPV infection. The protocol was immunoSEQ multiplex PCR, while the TCRdb copy is restricted to in-frame clones and leaves out a portion. The listing contains around 30,000 clones. V usage is TRBV5-5 and J usage is TRBJ1-5; D is uncertain. The specimen sequenced was blood buffy coat. The TCR originated in a woman between 18 and 70 years old with a cervical HPV16 infection that either progressed to CIN3+ or cleared (not recorded which). CDR3: CASSWAGEQPQHF. CDR3 DNA (partial): TGTGCCAGCAGCTGGGCAGGAGAGCAGCCC.